Presented here are 14 T cell receptor beta chains from one specimen sequenced in a study of T-cell reconstitution after alpha-beta-depleted transplantation in children. Preparation of the TCRbeta library involved a method that used unique molecular identifiers. Via MiXCR, TCRdb re-called the PCR reads, giving one row per CDR3 protein. The data show about 610,000 distinct CDR3 sequences, with 10% seen just once and about 4% held by the top ten. Sequenced here: PBMCs from the stem cell graft donor, sampled from the stem cell graft. These receptors were taken from a human donor who donated a stem cell graft to a child with acute myeloid leukemia.

The chain is built from TRBV12-3 or TRBV12-4 and TRBJ2-3; 10 nucleotides agree with TRBD2. The CDR3 totals 16 residues. The V gene end was trimmed by 4 bases and the J gene end by 2 bases; junction bases not matched to a gene: 6. The CDR3: CASSSETSGYTDTQYF. CDR3 coding DNA: TGTGCCAGCAGTTCAGAGACTAGCGGGTACACAGATACGCAGTATTTT.

V is TRBV11-2 and J is TRBJ1-2; D is possibly TRBD1 (6 bases). Trimming left V 4 bases short and J 4 bases short, with 16 bases between. Germline V lookup: CDR1 SGHAT, CDR2 FQNNGV. The length of the CDR3 is 15 residues. The CDR3 DNA is TGTGCCAGCAGCTCCCTGGGGGGCGGTGGCTATGGCTACACCTTC. It yields the protein CASSSLGGGGYGYTF.

Only a few counts were recorded for this clonotype. V gene TRBV24-1 combines with J gene TRBJ2-2, with D unclear. Trimming removed 5 bases at V and 7 bases at J, with 10 bases between. The CDR3 extends over 13 amino acids. Looked up from germline, CDR1 is KGHDR and CDR2 is SFDVKD. For the CDR3, the DNA is TGTGCCACCAGTGTACGGAATGGCGGGGAGCTGTTTTTT. Its translation is CATSVRNGGELFF.

This clonotype was counted ten times or more. The rearrangement links TRBV4-3 to TRBJ2-5; 13 bases match TRBD2. This CDR3 has 17 amino acids. The germline V gene has CDR1 LGHNA and CDR2 YSLEER. After removal of 8 bases from V and 2 bases from J, the junction contained 11 bases not matched to a gene. In DNA, the CDR3 is TGCGCCAGCGTTCGAGGAAGGACTAGCGGGAGACAAGAGACCCAGTACTTC. Protein product: CASVRGRTSGRQETQYF.

The chain carries TRBV28 and TRBJ2-1, with D tentatively TRBD1 (6 bases). V gave up 8 bases and J gave up 3 bases, with 23 bases separating them. The CDR3 consists of 17 residues. The germline CDR1 and CDR2 sequences are MDHEN and SYDVKM. CDR3: CASLGLAPNRVYNEQFF. The DNA for the CDR3 is TGTGCCAGCCTTGGGCTAGCCCCGAACAGGGTCTACAATGAGCAGTTCTTC.

This chain links TRBV9 with TRBJ2-7, with D maybe TRBD2 (6 bases). CDR3 length: 18 residues. Germline V lookup: CDR1 SGDLS, CDR2 YYNGEE. Trimming removed 5 bases from V and 3 bases from J, with 27 bases in between. The DNA of the CDR3 is TGTGCCAGCAGTCAAGAGGCAGGGTTCGCGGGAAGGGACTACGAGCAGTACTTC. Protein sequence: CASSQEAGFAGRDYEQYF.

The CDR3 DNA reads as TGCAGTGCTCCGTCGCGGGGGTACACCGGGGAGCTGTTTTTT. As protein: CSAPSRGYTGELFF. This chain uses TRBV20-1 with TRBJ2-2; TRBD2 aligns across 7 bases. Germline V gene data show CDR1 as DFQATT and CDR2 as SNEGSKA (reference sequence). The CDR3 spans 14 residues. Unmatched junction bases numbered 6, after V lost 5 bases and J lost 3 bases.

This clonotype was detected a few times. DNA of the CDR3: TGCGCCAGCAGCTTGGATGACACCGGGGAGCTGTTTTTT. This encodes CASSLDDTGELFF. The chain has TRBV5-1 and TRBJ2-2; D is ambiguous. V was cut by 0 bases and J by 3 bases, with 3 bases left in between. The CDR3 has 13 amino acids. Germline CDR1 is SGHRS and CDR2 is YFSETQ.

Ten or more counts support this clonotype. The chain joins TRBV6-5 to TRBJ2-3, with unresolved D. CDR1 MNHEY and CDR2 SVGAGI come from the germline V gene. This CDR3 is 12 amino acids long. Trimming shortened V by 7 bases and J by 2 bases, and 7 bases separated the two germline ends. The DNA of the CDR3 is TGTGCCAGCAAGGGTTACACAGATACGCAGTATTTT. Translating it yields CASKGYTDTQYF.

This clonotype was picked up a small number of times. The chain links TRBV29-1 to TRBJ1-2; 7 nucleotides match TRBD1. The germline CDR1 and CDR2 sequences are SQVTM and ANQGSEA. This CDR3 has 13 residues. With 7 bases clipped from V and 0 bases from J, the junction kept 5 bases outside the gene matches. The CDR3 loop is CSGSGGPNYGYTF. The CDR3 bases are TGCAGCGGCTCAGGGGGACCTAACTATGGCTACACCTTC.

The V and J genes are TRBV13 and TRBJ2-1; 14 bases match TRBD2. The CDR3 has 22 residues. Germline trimming cut 4 bases from V and 3 bases from J; bases unmatched to any gene: 20. In germline, CDR1 is PRHDT, CDR2 FYEKMQ (reference sequence). In DNA form, the CDR3 reads TGTGCCAGCAGCTCCGACATCACAGGGACTAGCGGGAGTGGGGGTTACTACAATGAGCAGTTCTTC. Protein product: CASSSDITGTSGSGGYYNEQFF.

This clonotype was observed a handful of times. The chain uses TRBV2 and TRBJ2-7; D remains ambiguous. Trimming removed 8 bases from V and 0 bases from J, with 8 bases in between. This CDR3 has 12 amino acids. CDR1 and CDR2 (germline): SNHLY, FYNNEI. CDR3 coding DNA: TGTGCCAGCCTGGCAGGCTCCTACGAGCAGTACTTC. It translates to CASLAGSYEQYF.

This clonotype turned up a few times. The CDR3 nucleotides are TGTGCCAGCACCCGACTAGGTGGCACAGATACGCAGTATTTT. Translating gives CASTRLGGTDTQYF. V usage is TRBV7-2 and J usage is TRBJ2-3; weak D call: TRBD2 (6 bases). V lost 7 bases and J 1 base, leaving 12 bases between the germline ends. CDR1 SGHTA and CDR2 FQGNSA come from the germline V gene. The CDR3 contains 14 residues.

This clonotype occurred a few times. This chain connects TRBV10-3 to TRBJ2-1; D might be TRBD2 (6 bases). This CDR3 spans 12 amino acids. Germline V gene lookup returns CDR1 ENHRY and CDR2 SYGVKD. Trimming left V 8 bases short and J 6 bases short, with 11 bases between. CDR3 nucleotide sequence: TGTGCCATCTCGGGACTCCCCAATGAGCAGTTCTTC. Protein product: CAISGLPNEQFF.